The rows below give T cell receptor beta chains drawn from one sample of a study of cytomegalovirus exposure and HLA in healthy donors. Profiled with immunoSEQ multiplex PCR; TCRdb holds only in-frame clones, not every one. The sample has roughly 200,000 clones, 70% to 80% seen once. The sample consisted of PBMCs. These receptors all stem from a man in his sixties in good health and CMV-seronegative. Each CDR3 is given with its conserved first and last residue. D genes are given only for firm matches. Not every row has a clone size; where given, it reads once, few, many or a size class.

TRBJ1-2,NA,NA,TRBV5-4,CASSLGRGLNYGYTF,TGTGCCAGCAGCTTGGGCCGAGGGCTCAACTATGGCTACACCTTC
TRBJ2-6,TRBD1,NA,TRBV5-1,CASSSSGGSFSGANVLTF,TGCGCCAGCAGCTCTTCAGGGGGCTCTTTCTCTGGGGCCAACGTCCTGACTTTC
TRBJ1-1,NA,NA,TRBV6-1,CASGSEGGYTEAFF,TGTGCCAGCGGTTCGGAGGGAGGATACACTGAAGCTTTCTTT
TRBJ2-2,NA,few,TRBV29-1,CSVDRADGELFF,TGCAGCGTTGACAGGGCCGACGGGGAGCTGTTTTTT
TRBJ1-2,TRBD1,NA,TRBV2,CASSLSPGQGFANYGYTF,TGTGCCAGCAGTTTATCACCGGGACAGGGCTTCGCTAACTATGGCTACACCTTC
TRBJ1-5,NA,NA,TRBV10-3,CANRGYLDQPQHF,TGTGCCAACCGGGGGTACCTCGATCAGCCCCAGCATTTT
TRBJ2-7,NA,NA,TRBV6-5,CASRPTGVKAREQYF,TGTGCCAGCAGGCCAACGGGGGTTAAGGCGCGTGAGCAGTACTTC
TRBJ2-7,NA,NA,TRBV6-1,CASRSPGGLYEQYF,TGTGCCAGCAGGTCGCCCGGGGGATTGTACGAGCAGTACTTC
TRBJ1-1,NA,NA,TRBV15,CATKSSQSTTVVEAFF,TGTGCCACCAAATCATCCCAATCGACAACGGTTGTGGAAGCTTTCTTT
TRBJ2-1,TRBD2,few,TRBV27,CASRAGGTYNEQFF,TGTGCCAGCAGAGCGGGGGGCACCTACAATGAGCAGTTCTTC
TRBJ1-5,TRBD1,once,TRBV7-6,CASSPGQGHGQPQHF,TGTGCCAGCAGCCCGGGACAGGGTCACGGTCAGCCCCAGCATTTT
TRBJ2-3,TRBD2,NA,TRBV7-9,CASSSGLAGGPTDTQYF,TGTGCCAGCAGCTCGGGACTAGCGGGAGGGCCGACAGATACGCAGTATTTT
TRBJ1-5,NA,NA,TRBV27,CASSPWTERNQPQHF,TGTGCCAGCAGCCCATGGACTGAACGTAATCAGCCCCAGCATTTT
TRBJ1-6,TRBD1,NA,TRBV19,CASSIADRVSPLHF,TGTGCCAGTAGTATCGCGGACAGGGTGTCACCCCTCCACTTT
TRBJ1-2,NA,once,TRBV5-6,CASSLLDYGYPF,TGTGCCAGCAGCTTGTTGGACTATGGCTACCCCTTC
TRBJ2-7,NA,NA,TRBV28,CASSLTGYEQYF,TGTGCCAGCAGTTTGACTGGGTACGAGCAGTACTTC
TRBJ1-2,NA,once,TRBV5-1,CASSLAGDQNGYTF,TGCGCCAGCAGCTTGGCAGGGGATCAGAACGGCTACACCTTC
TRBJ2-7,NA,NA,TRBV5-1,CASSLASGGEQYF,TGCGCCAGCAGCTTGGCCTCGGGTGGCGAGCAGTACTTC
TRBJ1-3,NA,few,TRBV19,CASSADPQGPGNTIYF,TGTGCCAGTAGTGCCGACCCTCAGGGTCCGGGAAACACCATATATTTT
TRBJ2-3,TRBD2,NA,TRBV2,CASSEYREVDTQYF,TGTGCCAGCAGTGAGTACCGGGAGGTAGATACGCAGTATTTT
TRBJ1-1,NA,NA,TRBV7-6,CASSPLSKEAFF,TGTGCCAGCAGCCCACTTTCCAAAGAAGCTTTCTTT
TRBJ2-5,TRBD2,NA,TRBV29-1,CSFRGIAGGPAETQYF,TGCAGTTTCCGCGGGATAGCGGGAGGGCCAGCAGAGACCCAGTACTTC
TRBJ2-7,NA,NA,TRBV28,CASSRQVAYEQYF,TGTGCCAGCAGTCGACAGGTAGCCTACGAGCAGTACTTC
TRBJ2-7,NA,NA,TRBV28,CASSLGNTYEQYF,TGTGCCAGCAGTTTGGGCAACACCTACGAGCAGTACTTC
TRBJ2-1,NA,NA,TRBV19,CASSIGRANNEQFF,TGTGCCAGTAGTATAGGGCGGGCAAACAATGAGCAGTTCTTC
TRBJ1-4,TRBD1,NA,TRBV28,CASSSQDRGDEKLFF,TGTGCCAGCAGTAGTCAGGACAGGGGTGATGAAAAACTGTTTTTT
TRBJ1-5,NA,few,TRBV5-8,CASSSDSYQPQHF,TGTGCCAGCAGCTCCGACAGCTATCAGCCCCAGCATTTT
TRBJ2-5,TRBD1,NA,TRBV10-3,CAISESRTGPQETQYF,TGTGCCATCAGTGAGTCGAGGACAGGGCCCCAAGAGACCCAGTACTTC
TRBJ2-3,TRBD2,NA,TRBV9,CASSVLPGGGSDTQYF,TGTGCCAGCAGCGTACTTCCGGGAGGAGGTTCAGATACGCAGTATTTT
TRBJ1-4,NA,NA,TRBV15,CATSRALAGRANEKLFF,TGTGCCACCAGCAGAGCCCTGGCGGGGCGGGCTAATGAAAAACTGTTTTTT
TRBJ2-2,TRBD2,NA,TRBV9,CASSVTSGSSYGGELFF,TGTGCCAGCAGCGTAACTAGCGGGAGTTCGTATGGCGGGGAGCTGTTTTTT
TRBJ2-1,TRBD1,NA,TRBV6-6,CASSYSQGADYNEQFF,TGTGCCAGCAGTTACTCGCAGGGGGCCGATTACAATGAGCAGTTCTTC
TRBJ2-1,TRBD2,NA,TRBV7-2,CASSPRGGTLSQFF,TGTGCCAGCAGCCCACGGGGGGGAACCCTCTCTCAGTTCTTC
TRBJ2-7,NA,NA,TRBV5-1,CASSLGRAYEQNF,TGCGCCAGCAGCTTGGGGAGGGCCTACGAGCAGAACTTC
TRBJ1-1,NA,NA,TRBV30,CAWSPQGNTEAFF,TGTGCCTGGAGTCCCCAGGGAAACACTGAAGCTTTCTTT
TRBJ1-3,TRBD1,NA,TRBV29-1,CSVEDRGQSGNTIYF,TGCAGCGTTGAGGACAGGGGACAATCTGGAAACACCATATATTTT
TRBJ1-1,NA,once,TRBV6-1,CASSNEGDTEAFF,TGTGCCAGCAGTAATGAAGGGGACACTGAAGCTTTCTTT
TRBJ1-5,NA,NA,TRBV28,CASSLGGTNQPQHF,TGTGCCAGCAGTTTAGGAGGGACCAATCAGCCCCAGCATTTT
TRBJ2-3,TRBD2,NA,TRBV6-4,CASSSAAGGVNTQYF,TGTGCCAGCAGTTCGGCGGCGGGAGGGGTAAATACGCAGTATTTT
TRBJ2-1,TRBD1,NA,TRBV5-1,CASSSRTGPGREQFF,TGCGCCAGCAGCTCACGGACAGGGCCGGGTCGGGAGCAGTTCTTC
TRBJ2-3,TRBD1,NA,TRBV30,CAWNRNTGETDTQYF,TGTGCCTGGAACAGAAACACAGGGGAGACAGATACGCAGTATTTT
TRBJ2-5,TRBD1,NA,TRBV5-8,CASSTYLMGQQETQYF,TGTGCCAGCAGCACCTATTTAATGGGACAGCAAGAGACCCAGTACTTC
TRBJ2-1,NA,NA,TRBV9,CASSVAPDSEGEQFF,TGTGCCAGCAGCGTAGCCCCGGACTCAGAGGGTGAGCAGTTCTTC
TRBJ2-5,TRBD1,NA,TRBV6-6,CASRVDRVYQETQYF,TGTGCCAGCAGGGTAGACAGGGTATACCAAGAGACCCAGTACTTC
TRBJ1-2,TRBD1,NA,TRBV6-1,CASSEQDRGQLSDYGYTF,TGTGCCAGCAGTGAACAGGACAGGGGGCAGCTTTCAGACTATGGCTACACCTTC